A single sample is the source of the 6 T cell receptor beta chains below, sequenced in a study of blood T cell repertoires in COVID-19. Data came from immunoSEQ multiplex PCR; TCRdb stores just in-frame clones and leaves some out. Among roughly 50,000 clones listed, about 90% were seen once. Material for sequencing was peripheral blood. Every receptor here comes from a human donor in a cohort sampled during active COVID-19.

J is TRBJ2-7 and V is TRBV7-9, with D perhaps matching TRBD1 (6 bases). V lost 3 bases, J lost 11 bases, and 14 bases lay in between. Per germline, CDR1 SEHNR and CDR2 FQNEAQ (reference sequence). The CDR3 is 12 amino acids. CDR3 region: CASSFNQGNEYF. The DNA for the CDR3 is TGTGCCAGCAGCTTTAATCAGGGGAATGAGTACTTC.

CDR3 sequence: CASSLESPSTDTQYF. The CDR3 DNA is TGCGCCAGCAGCTTGGAAAGCCCTAGCACAGATACGCAGTATTTT. The V call is TRBV5-1, the J call TRBJ2-3, with D hard to call. The CDR3 has 15 residues. The V end was cut by 0 bases, the J end by 0 bases, with 8 bases between. Germline V CDR1 and CDR2: SGHRS, YFSETQ.

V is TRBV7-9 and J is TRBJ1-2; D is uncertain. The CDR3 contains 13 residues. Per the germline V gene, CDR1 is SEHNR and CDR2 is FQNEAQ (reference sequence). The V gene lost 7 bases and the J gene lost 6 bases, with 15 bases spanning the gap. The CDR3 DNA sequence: TGTGCCAGCATAGGAGCAGGCGGGGATGGCTACACCTTC. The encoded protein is CASIGAGGDGYTF.

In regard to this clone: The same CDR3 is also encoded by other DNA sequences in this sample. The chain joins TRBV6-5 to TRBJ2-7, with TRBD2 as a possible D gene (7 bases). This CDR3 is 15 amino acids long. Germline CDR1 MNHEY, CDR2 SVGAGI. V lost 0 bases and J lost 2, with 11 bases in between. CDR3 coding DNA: TGTGCCAGCAGTTACTCGAGGCGGGGGCCCTACGAGCAGTACTTC. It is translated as CASSYSRRGPYEQYF.

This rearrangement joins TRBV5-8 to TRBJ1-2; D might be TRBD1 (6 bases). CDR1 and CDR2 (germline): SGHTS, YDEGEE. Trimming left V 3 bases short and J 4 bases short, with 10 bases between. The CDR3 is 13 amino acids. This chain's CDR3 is CASSSQGSYGYTF. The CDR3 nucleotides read TGTGCCAGCAGCTCACAGGGTTCCTATGGCTACACCTTC.

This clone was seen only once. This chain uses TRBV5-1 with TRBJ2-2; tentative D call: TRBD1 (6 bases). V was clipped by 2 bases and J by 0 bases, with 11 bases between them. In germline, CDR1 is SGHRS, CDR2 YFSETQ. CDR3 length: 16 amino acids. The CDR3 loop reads CASSLKTGSNTGELFF. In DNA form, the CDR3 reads TGCGCCAGCAGCTTAAAAACAGGGTCGAACACCGGGGAGCTGTTTTTT.